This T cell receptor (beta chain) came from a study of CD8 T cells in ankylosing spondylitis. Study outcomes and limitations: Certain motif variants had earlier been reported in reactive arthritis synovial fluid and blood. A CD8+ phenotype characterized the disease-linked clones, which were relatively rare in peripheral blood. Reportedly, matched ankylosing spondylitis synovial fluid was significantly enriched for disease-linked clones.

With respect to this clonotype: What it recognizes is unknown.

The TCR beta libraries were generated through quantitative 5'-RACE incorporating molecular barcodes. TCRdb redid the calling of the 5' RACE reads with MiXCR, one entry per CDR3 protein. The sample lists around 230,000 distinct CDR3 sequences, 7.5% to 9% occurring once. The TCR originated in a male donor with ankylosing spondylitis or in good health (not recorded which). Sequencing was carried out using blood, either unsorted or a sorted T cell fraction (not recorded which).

Here the CDR3 DNA reads TGTGCCAGCAGCTCCAAGACAGGGCCACAAGAGACCCAGTACTTC. It codes for CASSSKTGPQETQYF. V usage is TRBV7-6 and J usage is TRBJ2-5; 7 bases align to TRBD1. Germline CDR1 reads SGHVS; CDR2 reads FNYEAQ. Unmatched junction bases numbered 7, after V lost 4 bases and J lost 2 bases. The CDR3 is 15 residues long.